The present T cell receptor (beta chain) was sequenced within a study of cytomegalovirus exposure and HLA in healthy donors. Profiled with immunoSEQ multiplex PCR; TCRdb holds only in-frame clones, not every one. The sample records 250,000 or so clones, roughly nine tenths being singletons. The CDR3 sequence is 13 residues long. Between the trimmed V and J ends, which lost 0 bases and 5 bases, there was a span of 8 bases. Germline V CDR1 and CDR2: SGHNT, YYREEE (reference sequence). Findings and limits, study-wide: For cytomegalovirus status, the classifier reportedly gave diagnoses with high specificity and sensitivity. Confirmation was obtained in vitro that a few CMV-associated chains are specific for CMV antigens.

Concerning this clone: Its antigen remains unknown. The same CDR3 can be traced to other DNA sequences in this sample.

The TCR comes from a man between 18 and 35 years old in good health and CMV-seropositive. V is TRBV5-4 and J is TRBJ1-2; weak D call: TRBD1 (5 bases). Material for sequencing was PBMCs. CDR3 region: CASSLEGEYGYTF. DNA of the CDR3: TGTGCCAGCAGCTTGGAAGGGGAATATGGCTACACCTTC.